A single sample is the source of the 26 T cell receptor beta chains below, sequenced in a study of cytomegalovirus exposure and HLA in healthy donors. It was with 60 Vbeta and 13 Jbeta primers that the PCR ran. Sequencing used immunoSEQ multiplex PCR; TCRdb keeps in-frame clones, though not all of them. The sample holds 100,000 to 150,000 clones; about four fifths are singletons and the top ten take 4%. Sequencing was performed on PBMCs. The source of these receptors is a woman aged 40 to 50 in good health and CMV-seronegative.

The rearrangement joins TRBV5-7 to TRBJ2-3, with 9 bases aligning to TRBD2. TRBV5-7 is noted as an ORF with a role that remains uncertain. The junction had 5 bases not matched to a gene; V was cut back by 1 base and J by 2 bases. The CDR3 contains 16 residues. This CDR3 reads CASSLIAGALTDTQYF. In DNA, the CDR3 is TGTGCCAGCAGCTTGATAGCGGGGGCCCTCACAGATACGCAGTATTTT.

This clone was observed a few times. This chain connects TRBV5-1 to TRBJ1-5, with D perhaps TRBD1 (6 bases). Between the trimmed V and J ends, which lost 4 bases and 8 bases, there was a span of 19 bases. Germline CDR1 SGHRS, CDR2 YFSETQ. The CDR3 has 15 amino acids. The CDR3 DNA reads TGCGCCAGCAGCCCCCTTCCCGGGGGGGCCGAGCCCCAGCATTTT. Translating it yields CASSPLPGGAEPQHF.

With respect to this clone: The same CDR3 is also encoded by other DNA sequences in this sample. The chain has TRBV7-2 and TRBJ2-2; no definite D call. V was pared by 4 bases and J by 3 bases, with 3 bases between. Looked up from germline, CDR1 is SGHTA and CDR2 is FQGNSA. CDR3 size: 12 residues. CDR3 nucleotides: TGTGCCAGCAGCTCTGACACCGGGGAGCTGTTTTTT. Residues: CASSSDTGELFF.

The table lists this clone with a few counts. The J gene is TRBJ1-1, the V gene TRBV29-1, with D possibly TRBD1 on 6 matching bases. Germline CDR1 and CDR2: SQVTM and ANQGSEA. The CDR3 totals 13 residues. V dropped 4 bases and J dropped 0 bases, with 9 bases sitting between them. Written as DNA, the CDR3 is TGCAGCGTTGCCGGACAGATGAACACTGAAGCTTTCTTT. It specifies CSVAGQMNTEAFF.

This sequence joins TRBV4-3 and TRBJ2-4, with 14 bases lining up with TRBD2. The V gene end was trimmed by 3 bases and the J gene end by 0 bases; junction bases not matched to a gene: 7. This CDR3 has 19 residues. The germline gives CDR1 LGHNA, CDR2 YSLEER. The CDR3 DNA is TGCGCCAGCAGCCATCGGACTAGCGGGGGGTCTCTAGCCAAAAACATTCAGTACTTC. Its protein is CASSHRTSGGSLAKNIQYF.

This sequence joins TRBV9 and TRBJ2-3; 7 bases agree with TRBD1. Germline values: CDR1 SGDLS, CDR2 YYNGEE. With V trimmed by 0 bases and J by 4 bases, 2 bases remained unmatched. The CDR3 runs 14 residues. The CDR3 loop is CASSVVTGADTQYF. The CDR3, as DNA: TGTGCCAGCAGCGTAGTAACAGGGGCAGATACGCAGTATTTT.

This clone is a singleton in its sample. This rearrangement joins TRBV9 to TRBJ2-1, with TRBD2 matching over 10 bases. Germline V CDR1 and CDR2: SGDLS, YYNGEE. V lost 3 bases to trimming and J lost 8 bases; unmatched junction nucleotides: 8. This CDR3 spans 15 amino acids. CDR3 residues: CASSESGRAVDEQFF. CDR3 bases: TGTGCCAGCAGCGAGAGCGGGAGGGCCGTCGATGAGCAGTTCTTC. Full variable domain (missing parts from reference TRBV9 and TRBJ2-1): DSGVTQTPKHLITATGQRVTLRCSPRSGDLSVYWYQQSLDQGLQFLIQYYNGEERAKGNILERFSAQQFPDLHSELNLSSLELGDSALYFCASSESGRAVDEQFFGPGTRLTVL.

This clone was seen a handful of times. V is TRBV5-5 and J is TRBJ1-4, with D unresolved. CDR3 length: 16 residues. The V gene lost 1 base and the J gene lost 8 bases, with 18 bases spanning the gap. Germline V gene sequence: CDR1 SGHKS, CDR2 YYEKEE (reference sequence). DNA of the CDR3: TGTGCCAGCAGCTTGCGGGTAGGAGGTCTGGGCGAAAAACTGTTTTTT. Translated, it gives CASSLRVGGLGEKLFF.

This rearrangement joins TRBV29-1 to TRBJ1-6; a possible D gene is TRBD1 (6 bases). The CDR3 sequence is 15 residues long. V was pared by 6 bases and J by 5 bases, with 17 bases between. The germline V gene has CDR1 SQVTM and CDR2 ANQGSEA. CDR3 sequence (DNA): TGCAGCGTGCGAACATCGGACAGCCATAATTCACCCCTCCACTTT. This translates into CSVRTSDSHNSPLHF. The complete variable domain, with remaining parts taken from reference TRBV29-1 and TRBJ1-6, reads SAVISQKPSRDICQRGTSLTIQCQVDSQVTMMFWYRQQPGQSLTLIATANQGSEATYESGFVIDKFPISRPNLTFSTLTVSNMSPEDSSIYLCSVRTSDSHNSPLHFGNGTRLTVT.

The chain couples TRBV4-1 to TRBJ1-6; a possible D gene is TRBD1 (5 bases). The CDR3 consists of 18 residues. V shed 3 bases and J shed 0 bases, with 15 bases lying between them. Germline values: CDR1 MGHRA, CDR2 YSYEKL. CDR3 nucleotides: TGCGCCAGCAGCCACCGGGACTTAAGGAGCTCCTATAATTCACCCCTCCACTTT. Translation gives CASSHRDLRSSYNSPLHF.

The rearrangement uses TRBV4-3 and TRBJ2-3, with D possibly being TRBD2 (5 bases). This CDR3 comprises 14 residues. In germline, CDR1 is LGHNA, CDR2 YSLEER. Trimming left V 0 bases short and J 7 bases short, with 11 bases between. This CDR3 is CASSQETDFNTQYF. CDR3 DNA: TGCGCCAGCAGCCAAGAAACGGACTTCAATACGCAGTATTTT.

V usage is TRBV7-2 and J usage is TRBJ2-7, with D unclear. Germline V gene sequence: CDR1 SGHTA, CDR2 FQGNSA. Trimming took 3 bases from V and 7 from J, leaving 13 bases between them. The CDR3 has 13 amino acids. The CDR3 DNA reads as TGTGCCAGCAGCTTCAATTCCCCAGTGGAGCAGTACTTC. Translating gives CASSFNSPVEQYF.

This chain connects TRBV28 to TRBJ1-2; 12 bases map to TRBD1. V shed 4 bases, J shed 6 bases, and the junction held 3 bases outside the gene matches. The CDR3 is 14 amino acids. Looked up from germline, CDR1 is MDHEN and CDR2 is SYDVKM. The CDR3 coding sequence is TGTGCCAGCAGTTCCGGGACAGGGGGCGATGGCTACACCTTC. Residues: CASSSGTGGDGYTF.

This chain links TRBV25-1 with TRBJ2-7, with 8 bases that match TRBD1. V dropped 7 bases and J dropped 3; count of bases not matched to a gene: 14. Germline V gene sequence: CDR1 MGHDK, CDR2 SYGVNS. The CDR3 length is 16 residues. CDR3 DNA sequence: TGTGCCAGCACCTCCGAGGGGCAGGGGGCGCTCTACGAGCAGTACTTC. Encoded protein: CASTSEGQGALYEQYF.

The rearrangement joins TRBV4-3 to TRBJ2-3; a weak D match, TRBD1 (6 bases). The CDR3 runs to 16 residues. Per germline, CDR1 LGHNA and CDR2 YSLEER. V was trimmed by 3 bases and J by 1 base, leaving 14 bases between them. This CDR3 is CASSQALQGGTDTQYF. As DNA, the CDR3 is TGCGCCAGCAGCCAGGCCCTACAGGGAGGCACAGATACGCAGTATTTT.

This clone was picked up a small number of times. The chain couples TRBV5-1 to TRBJ2-5; possible D gene TRBD2, 7 bases. Germline CDR1 is SGHRS and CDR2 is YFSETQ. The V gene lost 0 bases and the J gene lost 4 bases, with 13 bases spanning the gap. This CDR3 has 15 residues. CDR3 DNA sequence: TGCGCCAGCAGCTTGGAAGGGGGGGGCCGAGAGACCCAGTACTTC. It encodes CASSLEGGGRETQYF.

This rearrangement joins TRBV6-1 to TRBJ2-7, with TRBD1 matching over 10 bases. The CDR3 is made up of 15 amino acids. The germline V gene encodes CDR1 MNHNS and CDR2 SASEGT. The trim removed 3 bases at V and 4 bases at J, leaving 6 bases unmatched. CDR3 sequence (DNA): TGTGCCAGCAGTGAGGAGACAGGGGGCAGGTACGAGCAGTACTTC. It yields the protein CASSEETGGRYEQYF.

The chain uses TRBV19 and TRBJ2-2; 8 bases match TRBD1. J was trimmed by 3 bases and V by 5 bases; bases with no gene match: 5. This CDR3 has 15 residues. The germline V gene has CDR1 LNHDA and CDR2 SQIVND (reference sequence). CDR3 sequence: CASSPRTGYTGELFF. Here the CDR3 DNA reads TGTGCCAGTAGTCCCCGGACAGGGTACACCGGGGAGCTGTTTTTT.

The gene calls are TRBV18 and TRBJ2-3, with 11 bases lining up with TRBD2. The CDR3 is 17 residues long. Germline CDR1 and CDR2: KGHSH and LQKENI. V lost 4 bases and J lost 5; bases outside the gene matches: 11. The CDR3 region has the DNA TGTGCCAGCTCACAAACAGAACTAGCGGGAGAACAAGATACGCAGTATTTT. Encoded protein: CASSQTELAGEQDTQYF.

The CDR3: CASSVDRRDNSYEQYF. CDR3 in DNA: TGTGCCAGCAGCGTAGATCGTCGGGACAACAGCTACGAGCAGTACTTC. V gene TRBV9 combines with J gene TRBJ2-7; D may be TRBD1 (6 bases). V was trimmed by 0 bases and J by 3 bases, leaving 16 bases between them. This CDR3 contains 16 residues. From germline, CDR1 is SGDLS and CDR2 YYNGEE.

This chain connects TRBV5-6 to TRBJ2-7, with D unresolved. The V gene's germline CDR1 is SGHDT and CDR2 YYEEEE. The CDR3 extends over 14 amino acids. V was clipped by 3 bases and J by 1 base, with 11 bases between them. This CDR3 reads CASSSLEISYEQYF. For the CDR3, the DNA is TGTGCCAGCAGCTCCTTGGAGATTTCCTACGAGCAGTACTTC.

This clone was recorded only once. The chain has TRBV7-9 and TRBJ2-1; possible D gene TRBD2, 5 bases. Germline V gene data show CDR1 as SEHNR and CDR2 as FQNEAQ (reference sequence). V was trimmed by 5 bases and J by 8 bases, leaving 19 bases between them. The CDR3 loop spans 15 amino acids. The CDR3 nucleotides are TGTGCCAGCAGCCAAGGACTCACTGGGCGGGATGAGCAGTTCTTC. Encoded protein: CASSQGLTGRDEQFF.

V gene TRBV15 combines with J gene TRBJ1-2; maybe TRBD1 (6 bases). V was shortened by 6 bases and J by 1 base, with 12 bases between the two germline ends. The V gene's germline CDR1 is LNHNV and CDR2 YYDKDF (reference sequence). The CDR3 extends over 14 amino acids. CDR3: CATRQGSGNYGYTF. CDR3 coding DNA: TGTGCCACCAGACAGGGCAGTGGTAACTATGGCTACACCTTC.

The chain has TRBV5-4 and TRBJ1-1, with D perhaps matching TRBD1 (6 bases). Trimming took off 1 base at V and 1 base at J, with 11 bases between the two ends. This CDR3 spans 15 amino acids. Germline assignment: CDR1 SGHNT and CDR2 YYREEE (reference sequence). CDR3 in amino acids: CASSLTLQGNTEAFF. Written as DNA, the CDR3 is TGTGCCAGCAGCTTGACACTACAGGGGAACACTGAAGCTTTCTTT.

The genes are TRBV29-1 and TRBJ1-5; 11 positions match TRBD1. V shed 6 bases, J shed 4 bases, and the junction held 2 bases outside the gene matches. Germline lookup yields CDR1 SQVTM and CDR2 ANQGSEA. The CDR3 runs 13 residues. The CDR3: CSVGTGGNQPQHF. As DNA, the CDR3 is TGCAGCGTCGGGACAGGGGGTAATCAGCCCCAGCATTTT.

The chain joins TRBV6-5 to TRBJ1-5; TRBD1 might be the D (5 bases). The CDR3 has 14 residues. The V gene's germline CDR1 is MNHEY and CDR2 SVGAGI. V was clipped by 6 bases and J by 7 bases, with 16 bases between them. The CDR3 bases are TGTGCCAGCAGGCAGACAGTGGATCGGCAGCCCCAGCATTTT. Translation gives CASRQTVDRQPQHF.